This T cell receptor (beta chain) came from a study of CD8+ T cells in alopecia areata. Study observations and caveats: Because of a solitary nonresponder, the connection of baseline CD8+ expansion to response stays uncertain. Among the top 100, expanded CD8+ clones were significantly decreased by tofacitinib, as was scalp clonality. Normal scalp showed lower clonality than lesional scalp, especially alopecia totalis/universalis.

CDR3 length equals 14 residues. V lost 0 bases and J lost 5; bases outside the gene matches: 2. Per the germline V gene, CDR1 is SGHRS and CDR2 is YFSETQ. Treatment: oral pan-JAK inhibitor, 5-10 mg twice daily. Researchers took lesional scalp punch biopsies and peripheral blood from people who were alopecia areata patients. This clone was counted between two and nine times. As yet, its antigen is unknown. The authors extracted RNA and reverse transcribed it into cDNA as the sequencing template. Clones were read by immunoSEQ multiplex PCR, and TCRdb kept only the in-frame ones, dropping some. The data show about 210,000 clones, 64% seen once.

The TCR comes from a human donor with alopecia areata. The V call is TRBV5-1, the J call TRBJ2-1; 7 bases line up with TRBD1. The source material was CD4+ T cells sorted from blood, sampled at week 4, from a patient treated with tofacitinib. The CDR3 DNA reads TGCGCCAGCAGCTTGGGACAGGGCCACAATGAGCAGTTCTTC. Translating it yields CASSLGQGHNEQFF.